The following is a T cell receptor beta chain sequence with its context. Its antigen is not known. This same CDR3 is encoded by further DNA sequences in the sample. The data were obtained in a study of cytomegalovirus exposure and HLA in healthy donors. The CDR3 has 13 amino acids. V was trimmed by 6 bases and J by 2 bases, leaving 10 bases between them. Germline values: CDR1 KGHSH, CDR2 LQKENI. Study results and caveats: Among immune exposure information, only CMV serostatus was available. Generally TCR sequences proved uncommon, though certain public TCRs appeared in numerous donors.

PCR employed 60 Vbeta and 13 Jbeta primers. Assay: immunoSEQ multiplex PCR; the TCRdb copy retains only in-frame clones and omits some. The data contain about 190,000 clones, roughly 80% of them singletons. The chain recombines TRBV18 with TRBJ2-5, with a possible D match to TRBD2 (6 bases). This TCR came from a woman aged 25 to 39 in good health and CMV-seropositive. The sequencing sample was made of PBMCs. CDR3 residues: CASSRDLQETQYF. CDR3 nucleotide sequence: TGTGCCAGCTCCAGGGACTTACAAGAGACCCAGTACTTC.